The T cell receptor beta chain under discussion was sequenced for a study of T cells in Graves' hyperthyroidism and ophthalmopathy (dated by TCRdb to about 2019). The study in broad terms: Peripheral blood samples were taken at the time of initial diagnosis, prior to any treatment. TCR V-J signatures able to tell the groups apart were searched for in a discovery cohort of approximately 95 patients, of whom under 45 had Graves' ophthalmopathy and around 58 had stable Graves' hyperthyroidism. Whether ophthalmopathy could be predicted prospectively was tested in an independent validation cohort made up of 18 to 20 hyperthyroidism patients plus 17 patients who later progressed to ophthalmopathy. The approximately 95 discovery patients were divided at random into training and test sets in a 7:3 ratio. The study also compared thyroid tissue and blood T-cell repertoires from about 6 Graves' hyperthyroidism patients. Following sampling, methimazole starting at 30 mg daily was given to hyperthyroidism patients, and high-dose intravenous methylprednisolone was given to ophthalmopathy patients. The paper describes TCR Vbeta CDR3 sequencing of 135 peripheral blood samples, made up of 43 ophthalmopathy patients, over 70 hyperthyroidism patients and some 17 progressor patients.

This clonotype appeared a single time. Its target antigen remains unknown. No qualities accompany the bases; no much larger clone lies one base away. A lone read offers only weak evidence. Summary of the overall study and its limitations: Ophthalmopathy was separated from stable hyperthyroidism by a 13 V-J signature model, with just over 85% sensitivity and about 81% specificity obtained in cross-validation and 80%/75% obtained in testing. Blood samples also contained most of the expanded thyroid clonotypes (frequency above 0.001), which suggests that blood repertoires may reflect thyroid immune responses. No statistical method was used to set the sample size in advance, and investigators knew the group allocation. During validation, the model predicted progression to ophthalmopathy a median of about 6.3 months ahead of onset, with around 71% sensitivity and more than 72% specificity.

The CDR3 numbers 16 residues from cysteine through phenylalanine. Only the CDR3 portion is preserved as DNA: 48 bases, with reading frame beginning at the first base. Ends trimmed: V by 2 bases, J by 4 bases; bases unmatched to a gene: 8. CDR1 and CDR2 are drawn from the germline V gene (reference sequence): LNHDA, SQIVND. Amplification of TCR beta CDR3 regions was carried out from RNA transcripts. For the first round of RT-PCR on the TCR CDR3, the HTBI primer set was used together with the Qiagen OneStep RT-PCR kit. Libraries were constructed in a second round of multiplex PCR, after which size selection and purification were carried out. The libraries were sequenced on an Illumina HiSeq2000 using paired-end 100 bp reads. The study's own analysis went as follows. Raw data were processed with SOAPnuke, discarding reads with adapters, uncalled bases, mean Phred below 15, or no exact constant-primer or identifier match. COPE v1.2.5 was used to merge high-quality paired reads, and clonotypes were defined as unique nucleotide sequences. MiTCR v1.1 was used to align clonotypes to the IMGT TRBV, TRBD and TRBJ reference segments. Only V-J combinations with frequency above 0.0001, covering 98% to 99.2% of repertoires, were analysed. A TCS score was defined as the ratio of F50 (clonal expansion) to E x V (chaos), with BLOSUM62-based TCRdist applied between CDR3 peptides within each V-J. Welch's t-statistics and random forest reduced approximately 520 V-J features to 13, which were used in a naive Bayes classifier (R e1071). TCRdb reworked the public reads: Q25 trimming with fastp, MiXCR clone assembly, productive beta chains retained. When rows share a CDR3 protein, they turn into one entry using the most common DNA and genes. TCRdb assigned the V and J calls; the authors' analysis was not used. The table for this sample lists 550,000 to 800,000 distinct CDR3 sequences; 15% to 20% of them were counted only once. The ten largest make up around 16% of the sample.

A patient counted as having stable Graves' hyperthyroidism if no progression to ophthalmopathy occurred over 18 months of follow-up. Hyperthyroidism patients were newly diagnosed, with disease duration under 2 months, and aged 18 to 65 years. Exclusion was applied to patients with uncontrolled infections, other autoimmune diseases, pregnancy or lactation. Clinical symptoms, serum thyroxine and TRAb, thyroid ultrasound, and orbital computed tomography formed the basis for the diagnoses. PBMCs were separated from roughly 9.3 ml of fresh peripheral blood using Ficoll-Paque density gradient centrifugation. Total RNA was extracted using Trizol reagent, and RNA quality was assessed on an Agilent 2100 Bioanalyzer.

This TCR derives from a man aged 50 to 60 with Graves' hyperthyroidism. In this chain, TRBV19 is recombined with TRBJ2-1; a stretch of 7 junction bases matches TRBD2. Sequencing used blood. In nucleotides, the sequence is TGTGCCAGTAGTATAAGTATCCTAGCGGCTTACAATGAGCAGTTCTTC. Translated, this gives CASSISILAAYNEQFF.